The text below deals with one T cell receptor (beta chain). Its specificity is not known. No donor had fewer than one pre-ART PBMC sample or fewer than two post-ART PBMC samples. This specimen belongs to a study of long-term antiretroviral therapy in people with HIV. Whole-study results and caveats: Spans of CDR3 length were tighter for HIV repertoires than for controls. All time points showed a repertoire dominated by clones expanded before ART.

The germline V gene has CDR1 SGHTA and CDR2 FQGTGA. The V segment lost 1 base and the J segment 3 bases; nucleotides outside the gene matches: 4. This CDR3 spans 17 amino acids. Runs used v3.0 of the immunoSEQ assay and were done at survey level. A per-sample goal of about 35,000-55,000 T-cell genomes was targeted by sequencing. Profiled with immunoSEQ multiplex PCR; TCRdb holds only in-frame clones, not every one. The sample has 20,000 to 25,000 clones, approximately 80% seen once. The chain employs TRBV7-3 and TRBJ2-3; 13 nucleotides line up with TRBD2. The TCR sequence derives from a man aged 35 to 55 with HIV. This specimen consisted of unsorted PBMCs, obtained 0.5 years before starting antiretroviral therapy. The CDR3 sequence: CASSLRPGLAGTDTQYF. CDR3 in DNA: TGTGCCAGCAGCTTAAGGCCGGGACTAGCGGGGACAGATACGCAGTATTTT.